The next 31 T cell receptor beta chains were all read from a single sample in a study of blood T cell repertoires in COVID-19. Profiling relied on immunoSEQ multiplex PCR, and the TCRdb table lists in-frame clones only, not all of them. This table holds about 260,000 clones, 88% found once. The sequencing input was PBMCs or T cells enriched from blood (not recorded which). All receptors come from a woman aged 40-49 years with acute COVID-19.

The chain joins TRBV25-1 to TRBJ2-2, with 9 bases lining up with TRBD1. J lost 7 bases, V lost 4 bases, and 10 bases had no gene match. Germline loops: CDR1 MGHDK, CDR2 SYGVNS. The length of the CDR3 is 16 residues. CDR3: CASSGVGGQGHGELFF. DNA of the CDR3: TGTGCCAGCAGTGGGGTAGGGGGACAGGGTCACGGGGAGCTGTTTTTT.

This clone was recorded only once. The chain uses TRBV6-1 and TRBJ1-2, with no clear D. Germline V gene sequence: CDR1 MNHNS, CDR2 SASEGT. The length of the CDR3 is 14 residues. V was shortened by 5 bases and J by 1 base, with 11 bases between the two germline ends. The CDR3 coding sequence is TGTGCCAGCAGTACCCGCGGATTTAACTATGGCTACACCTTC. Its translation is CASSTRGFNYGYTF.

The rearrangement links TRBV5-1 to TRBJ1-1; 7 nucleotides line up with TRBD1. Germline V gives CDR1 SGHRS, CDR2 YFSETQ. V dropped 4 bases and J dropped 4; count of bases not matched to a gene: 10. The CDR3 loop spans 15 amino acids. The CDR3 nucleotides read TGCGCCAGCAGCATCAGACAGGGTGGATTCACTGAAGCTTTCTTT. It encodes CASSIRQGGFTEAFF.

V is TRBV27 and J is TRBJ2-7; 9 positions agree with TRBD1. Trimming at V came to 6 bases and at J to 2 bases, leaving 5 bases not matched to a gene. The CDR3 consists of 14 residues. The germline V gene has CDR1 MNHEY and CDR2 SMNVEV (reference sequence). The CDR3 DNA sequence: TGTGCCAGCAGGCCCCGGACAGGGGCCTACGAGCAGTACGTC. Its translation is CASRPRTGAYEQYV.

This chain connects TRBV3-1 (or the pseudogene TRBV3-2) to TRBJ2-5; 11 bases map to TRBD1. V lost 2 bases and J lost 4; bases outside the gene matches: 3. The CDR3 totals 15 residues. The V gene's germline CDR1 is LGHDT and CDR2 YNNKEL (reference sequence). The CDR3 here is CASSQRTGGPETQYF. The CDR3 DNA sequence: TGTGCCAGCAGCCAACGGACAGGGGGCCCAGAGACCCAGTACTTC.

The chain has TRBV6-6 and TRBJ1-1; TRBD1 matches 10 bases. Germline-derived CDR1 and CDR2 are MNHNY and SVGAGI (reference sequence). The junction had 5 bases not matched to a gene; V was cut back by 5 bases and J by 5 bases. CDR3 length: 14 residues. The CDR3 reads CASSLGQGVTEAFF. CDR3 sequence (DNA): TGTGCCAGCAGTCTAGGACAGGGGGTTACTGAAGCTTTCTTT.

The V gene is TRBV7-2, the J gene TRBJ1-1, with a possible D match to TRBD1 (5 bases). V was trimmed by 0 bases and J by 11 bases, leaving 19 bases between them. CDR3 length: 15 residues. The germline V gene encodes CDR1 SGHTA and CDR2 FQGNSA. CDR3 bases: TGTGCCAGCAGCTTAGCGCTGGCAGGGCCATTGGACGCTTTCTTT. It translates to CASSLALAGPLDAFF.

The genes are TRBV18 and TRBJ2-1; 15 bases map to TRBD2. This CDR3 spans 16 amino acids. V dropped 3 bases and J dropped 4; count of bases not matched to a gene: 1. Germline CDR1 is KGHSH and CDR2 is LQKENI. The CDR3 is CASSPGTSGRYNEQFF. The CDR3 DNA is TGTGCCAGCTCACCTGGGACTAGCGGGAGGTACAATGAGCAGTTCTTC. Supplemented by reference TRBV18 and TRBJ2-1, the full variable domain reads NAGVMQNPRHLVRRRGQEARLRCSPMKGHSHVYWYRQLPEEGLKFMVYLQKENIIDESGMPKERFSAEFPKEGPSILRIQQVVRGDSAAYFCASSPGTSGRYNEQFFGPGTRLTVL.

This clone was seen a handful of times. This chain joins TRBV19 and TRBJ2-2; 12 bases fit TRBD2. This CDR3 contains 16 residues. Germline lookup yields CDR1 LNHDA and CDR2 SQIVND (reference sequence). Trimming cost V 3 bases and J 4 bases; bases outside gene matches: 3. The CDR3 nucleotides are TGTGCCAGTAGTATTACTAGCGGGAGGACCACCGGGGAGCTGTTTTTT. Protein product: CASSITSGRTTGELFF.

The chain uses TRBV5-6 and TRBJ2-6; the D gene is possibly TRBD1 (5 bases). There are 15 residues in the CDR3. V lost 5 bases to trimming and J lost 4 bases, with 13 bases between them. The germline V gene encodes CDR1 SGHDT and CDR2 YYEEEE. CDR3 protein: CASSRRDAGANVLTF. Written as DNA, the CDR3 is TGTGCCAGCAGTCGCAGGGATGCGGGGGCCAACGTCCTGACTTTC.

The chain employs TRBV11-2 and TRBJ2-2; tentative D call: TRBD1 (5 bases). Germline assignment: CDR1 SGHAT and CDR2 FQNNGV. The CDR3 consists of 14 residues. Trimming took 0 bases from V and 9 from J, leaving 11 bases between them. DNA for the CDR3: TGTGCCAGCAGCTTAGAAAGGGGTTGGCGGGAGCTGTTTTTT. Its translation is CASSLERGWRELFF.

On this clone itself: A much more abundant neighbour one base away suggests this may be a read error. Other DNA sequences in the same sample also yield this CDR3. V usage is TRBV12-3 or TRBV12-4 and J usage is TRBJ1-1; possibly TRBD1 for D (5 bases). This CDR3 region has 13 residues. Deletions cut 3 bases from V and 1 base from J, with 6 bases between. The CDR3 spells CASSFTGNTEAFF. For the CDR3, the DNA is TGTGCCAGCAGTTTTACAGGGAACACTGAAGCTTTCTTT.

The V and J genes are TRBV9 and TRBJ2-7; D call uncertain. Per germline, CDR1 SGDLS and CDR2 YYNGEE. Trimming stripped 0 bases from V and 4 bases from J, with 14 bases between. CDR3 length equals 15 residues. In DNA form, the CDR3 reads TGTGCCAGCAGCGTAGGTAGCAGTCCCTCTTACGAGCAGTACTTC. This translates into CASSVGSSPSYEQYF.

The rearrangement links TRBV27 to TRBJ1-1, with 7 bases that match TRBD1. Germline V CDR1 and CDR2: MNHEY, SMNVEV (reference sequence). CDR3 size: 13 residues. V was clipped by 4 bases and J by 6 bases; unmatched bases: 5. CDR3 coding DNA: TGTGCCAGCAGTTCAAACAGGGGCCCTGAAGCTTTCTTT. It yields the protein CASSSNRGPEAFF.

The CDR3: CASSIDSGSYNEQFF. DNA for the CDR3: TGTGCCAGTAGTATAGACAGCGGCTCCTACAATGAGCAGTTCTTC. This chain connects TRBV19 to TRBJ2-1, with D possibly TRBD2 on 5 matching bases. V lost 0 bases, J lost 0 bases, and 6 bases lay in between. CDR1 and CDR2 from the germline V gene are LNHDA and SQIVND (reference sequence). The length of the CDR3 is 15 residues.

The rearrangement links TRBV27 to TRBJ2-1; 12 positions match TRBD2. Trimming took 0 bases from V and 4 from J; bases not matched to a gene: 19. Looked up from germline, CDR1 is MNHEY and CDR2 is SMNVEV (reference sequence). This CDR3 has 22 residues. The CDR3 sequence is CASSLSGAFLAGGPPNYNEQFF. The CDR3 bases are TGTGCCAGCAGTTTATCCGGGGCCTTCCTAGCGGGAGGGCCTCCGAATTACAATGAGCAGTTCTTC.

The V and J genes are TRBV24-1 and TRBJ1-2; D remains ambiguous. Germline V lookup: CDR1 KGHDR, CDR2 SFDVKD. The CDR3 is 13 amino acids. The V end was cut by 5 bases, the J end by 0 bases, with 6 bases between. For the CDR3, the DNA is TGTGCCACCAGTGTGTATTCTAACTATGGCTACACCTTC. This sequence encodes CATSVYSNYGYTF.

The CDR3 coding sequence is TGTGCCAGCAGTTTACGAGGGCAACACAATGAGCAGTTCTTC. Protein: CASSLRGQHNEQFF. V and J are TRBV27 and TRBJ2-1; D possibly corresponds to TRBD2 (5 bases). Trimming took off 2 bases at V and 5 bases at J, with 10 bases between the two ends. The germline V gene has CDR1 MNHEY and CDR2 SMNVEV (reference sequence). This CDR3 region has 14 residues.

The V and J genes are TRBV10-3 and TRBJ2-1; possible D gene TRBD1, 6 bases. CDR3 length equals 17 residues. V lost 3 bases, J lost 6 bases, and 21 bases lay in between. Germline V gene data show CDR1 as ENHRY and CDR2 as SYGVKD. Here the CDR3 DNA reads TGTGCCATCAGTGAATACACAGGGATTCGGGGCCCCAATGAGCAGTTCTTC. Its translation: CAISEYTGIRGPNEQFF.

The V and J genes are TRBV15 and TRBJ2-7; TRBD1 aligns across 11 bases. Germline V gives CDR1 LNHNV, CDR2 YYDKDF (reference sequence). V dropped 5 bases and J dropped 5; count of bases not matched to a gene: 5. The CDR3 runs to 14 residues. The CDR3 bases are TGTGCCACCAGCCGGGACAGGGGGATAAACGAGCAGTACTTC. This sequence encodes CATSRDRGINEQYF. Together with reference TRBV15 and TRBJ2-7, the CDR3 gives the full variable domain: DAMVIQNPRYQVTQFGKPVTLSCSQTLNHNVMYWYQQKSSQAPKLLFHYYDKDFNNEADTPDNFQSRRPNTSFCFLDIRSPGLGDTAMYLCATSRDRGINEQYFGPGTRLTVT.

The rearrangement links TRBV7-9 to TRBJ1-1; 9 nucleotides line up with TRBD1. Germline CDR1 SEHNR, CDR2 FQNEAQ (reference sequence). The CDR3 runs 19 residues. V trimming: 6 bases; J trimming: 4 bases; junction bases outside the gene matches: 21. The DNA of the CDR3 is TGTGCCAGCAGGACAGGGGGACGGACAACACAGTCCCTTGGCACTGAAGCTTTCTTT. Its translation: CASRTGGRTTQSLGTEAFF.

The rearrangement uses TRBV5-6 and TRBJ2-2, with D possibly TRBD1 on 5 matching bases. The CDR3 is 17 amino acids. Per the germline V gene, CDR1 is SGHDT and CDR2 is YYEEEE. The V and J ends lost 0 bases and 8 bases respectively, with 20 bases between them. The CDR3 nucleotides read TGTGCCAGCAGCTTGGCGCTAAGGGGATCAGGTCAGGGGGAGCTGTTTTTT. This sequence encodes CASSLALRGSGQGELFF.

Only a few counts were recorded for this clone. The chain couples TRBV28 to TRBJ1-5, with TRBD1 as a possible D gene (5 bases). CDR1 and CDR2 (germline): MDHEN, SYDVKM. The CDR3 is 14 amino acids. Between the trimmed V and J ends, which lost 3 bases and 6 bases, there was a span of 12 bases. The CDR3 DNA follows: TGTGCCAGCAGTTTTCCAGGGATTAGTCAGCCCCAGCATTTT. Translating gives CASSFPGISQPQHF.

The CDR3 bases are TGTGCCAGCAGGGCGCCTAGATTGGGACAGTCTAACTATGGCTACACCTTC. The encoded protein is CASRAPRLGQSNYGYTF. V and J are TRBV5-6 and TRBJ1-2; 7 bases match TRBD1. Germline CDR1 reads SGHDT; CDR2 reads YYEEEE. V lost 5 bases to trimming and J lost 0 bases; unmatched junction nucleotides: 13. The CDR3 has 17 amino acids.

The rearrangement joins TRBV2 to TRBJ1-5; D ambiguous. This CDR3 region has 14 residues. The germline V gene encodes CDR1 SNHLY and CDR2 FYNNEI. The germline V and J ends were trimmed by 4 bases and 1 base, with 8 bases remaining between them. This CDR3 is CASSARLSNQPQHF. The CDR3 DNA is TGTGCCAGCAGTGCCAGGCTCAGCAATCAGCCCCAGCATTTT. Based on the CDR3 plus reference TRBV2 and TRBJ1-5, the full variable domain is EPEVTQTPSHQVTQMGQEVILRCVPISNHLYFYWYRQILGQKVEFLVSFYNNEISEKSEIFDDQFSVERPDGSNFTLKIRSTKLEDSAMYFCASSARLSNQPQHFGDGTRLSIL.

This clone was found a few times. The rearrangement links TRBV28 to TRBJ2-1; possibly TRBD2 for D (6 bases). The CDR3 runs 15 residues. The germline gives CDR1 MDHEN, CDR2 SYDVKM. V was pared by 6 bases and J by 5 bases, with 17 bases between. The CDR3 reads CASSVSTGTHNEQFF. Here the CDR3 DNA reads TGTGCCAGCAGCGTTTCAACCGGGACTCACAATGAGCAGTTCTTC.

The chain employs TRBV27 and TRBJ1-2; D remains ambiguous. V lost 3 bases and J lost 3, with 11 bases in between. Germline loops: CDR1 MNHEY, CDR2 SMNVEV (reference sequence). The CDR3 has 14 amino acids. CDR3 DNA sequence: TGTGCCAGCAGTTTTTCGGGGTTGGACTATGGCTACACCTTC. This gives the protein CASSFSGLDYGYTF.

This clone was seen a handful of times. This rearrangement joins TRBV5-1 to TRBJ1-3; D is undetermined. The germline V and J ends were trimmed by 4 bases and 0 bases, with 11 bases remaining between them. Germline-derived CDR1 and CDR2 are SGHRS and YFSETQ. The CDR3 runs 15 residues. In DNA, the CDR3 is TGCGCCAGCAGCCCGGAGGTCGACTCTGGAAACACCATATATTTT. This codes for CASSPEVDSGNTIYF.

The chain recombines TRBV27 with TRBJ2-7; D may be TRBD1 (6 bases). From germline, CDR1 is MNHEY and CDR2 SMNVEV (reference sequence). The germline V and J ends were trimmed by 6 bases and 3 bases, with 15 bases remaining between them. This CDR3 has 14 residues. CDR3 bases: TGTGCCAGCAGAGAGACAGGAAAAATCTACGAGCAGTACTTC. It yields the protein CASRETGKIYEQYF.

J is TRBJ2-3 and V is TRBV10-1, with 15 bases matching TRBD2. Germline loops: CDR1 WNHNN, CDR2 SYGVQD (reference sequence). This CDR3 has 19 amino acids. With 4 bases clipped from V and 3 bases from J, the junction kept 11 bases outside the gene matches. The CDR3: CASSGGAGTSGRRTDTQYF. The CDR3 coding sequence is TGCGCCAGCAGTGGTGGGGCCGGGACTAGCGGGAGGAGGACAGATACGCAGTATTTT.

This chain joins TRBV30 and TRBJ1-5; TRBD1 is a possible D gene (6 bases). The germline V and J ends were trimmed by 8 bases and 1 base, with 18 bases remaining between them. The CDR3 totals 15 residues. The germline CDR1 and CDR2 sequences are GTSNPN and SVGIG (reference sequence). This chain's CDR3 is CALTARGRSNQPQHF. The CDR3 DNA sequence: TGTGCCCTGACTGCCAGGGGTAGAAGCAATCAGCCCCAGCATTTT.